The rows below give T cell receptor beta chains drawn from one sample of a study of blood T cell repertoires in COVID-19. This table comes from immunoSEQ multiplex PCR, and its TCRdb copy is limited to in-frame clones, with some not included. The sample holds approximately 300,000 clones; around 84% are singletons and the top ten take under 2%. Sequences were obtained from PBMCs or T cells enriched from blood (not recorded which). All receptors derive from a woman in her thirties who had been exposed to COVID-19. Each CDR3 is given with its conserved first and last residue. A D gene is named only where the DNA matches it firmly. The size of a clone is reported for some rows only, either as once, few or many, or as a class for expanded clones.

cdr3_length j_call clone_size d_call v_call cdr3_nt cdr3_aa
16 TRBJ2-1 . TRBD2 TRBV7-2 TGTGCCAGCAGCTTACTACCAGCGGGAGGATACAATGAGCAGTTCTTC CASSLLPAGGYNEQFF
14 TRBJ1-4 . . TRBV7-2 TGTGCCAGCGGCCGGGGGGTTTCTAATGAAAAACTGTTTTTT CASGRGVSNEKLFF
15 TRBJ2-3 . TRBD1 TRBV9 TGTGCCAGCAGCGCATCGGGACAGGGAACAGATACGCAGTATTTT CASSASGQGTDTQYF
14 TRBJ2-1 few TRBD2 TRBV7-8 TGTGCCAGCAGCAAGCGGGAGGAGGGCAATGAGCAGTTCTTC CASSKREEGNEQFF
14 TRBJ1-5 . . TRBV12-5 TGTGCTAGTGGTTTGTGGGGAGGCAATCAGCCCCAGCATTTT CASGLWGGNQPQHF
16 TRBJ2-2 . . TRBV9 TGTGCCAGCAGCGTAGGTGTCAGGGGGGTGACCGGGGAGCTGTTTTTT CASSVGVRGVTGELFF
16 TRBJ1-5 . TRBD1 TRBV28 TGTGCCAGCAGTTTGGGGACAGGACCTAGCAATCAGCCCCAGCATTTT CASSLGTGPSNQPQHF
17 TRBJ2-4 . TRBD2 TRBV28 TGTGCCAGCAGTTTAACTAGCGGGAGAGGAGCCAAAAACATTCAGTACTTC CASSLTSGRGAKNIQYF
15 TRBJ2-7 . TRBD1 TRBV28 TGTGCCAGCAGTTCGACAGGGGTCATAGCCTACGAGCAGTACTTC CASSSTGVIAYEQYF
14 TRBJ2-1 . TRBD2 TRBV12-5 TGTGCTAGTGCCTTGGCGGGGGACTACAATGAGCAGTTCTTC CASALAGDYNEQFF
12 TRBJ2-1 . TRBD1 TRBV5-1 TGCGCCAGCAGCTGGACAGGGAATGTGCAGTTCTTC CASSWTGNVQFF
15 TRBJ2-2 . TRBD2 TRBV7-2 TGTGCCAGCAGCTTCGGGGGGGCAGGCACCGGGGAGCTGTTTTTT CASSFGGAGTGELFF
14 TRBJ1-2 . . TRBV11-2 TGTGCCAGCAGCTTAGGCACAGTCGAATATGGCTACACCTTC CASSLGTVEYGYTF
14 TRBJ1-4 . TRBD1 TRBV29-1 TGCAGCGTTTCGCTGGGACAGGGAGGAGAAAAACTGTTTTTT CSVSLGQGGEKLFF